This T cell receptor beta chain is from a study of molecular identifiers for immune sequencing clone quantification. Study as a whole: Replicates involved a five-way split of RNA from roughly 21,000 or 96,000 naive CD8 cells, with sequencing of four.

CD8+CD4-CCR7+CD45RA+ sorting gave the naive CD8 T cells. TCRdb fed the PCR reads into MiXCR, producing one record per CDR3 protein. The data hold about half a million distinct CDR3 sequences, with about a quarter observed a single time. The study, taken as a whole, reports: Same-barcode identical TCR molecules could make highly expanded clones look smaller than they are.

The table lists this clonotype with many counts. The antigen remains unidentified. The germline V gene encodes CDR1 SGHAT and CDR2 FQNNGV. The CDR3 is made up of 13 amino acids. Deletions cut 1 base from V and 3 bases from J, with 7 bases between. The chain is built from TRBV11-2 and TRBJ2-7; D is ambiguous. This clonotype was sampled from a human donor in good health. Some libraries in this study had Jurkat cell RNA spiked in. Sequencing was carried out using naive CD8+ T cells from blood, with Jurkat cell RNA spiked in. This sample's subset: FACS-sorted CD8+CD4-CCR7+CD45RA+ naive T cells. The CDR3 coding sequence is TGTGCCAGCAGCTTAGGTGCCCTCTACGAGCAGTACTTC. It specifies CASSLGALYEQYF.